This T cell receptor (beta chain) was captured by sequencing in a study of chemoradiotherapy in HPV16-positive cancers. Study-wide context: Candidate HPV-specific T-cell clones and common TCR motifs came from functional assays in two HPV16-positive patients.

Trimming took 3 bases from V and 8 from J, leaving 16 bases between them. CDR1 is MDHEN and CDR2 is SYDVKM in the germline V gene. The CDR3 has 14 amino acids. Libraries were prepared by immunoSEQ multiplex PCR; TCRdb keeps only in-frame clonotypes and omits some of them. The sample holds about 6,200 clones, about 80% seen once. The source material was tumor tissue, sampled from a patient who underwent chemoradiotherapy. The source is a human donor with HPV-associated anogenital cancer. The chain has TRBV28 and TRBJ1-2; D is undetermined. The CDR3 here is CASSLNDLSGGYTF. The CDR3 coding sequence is TGTGCCAGCAGTTTGAATGACCTCTCCGGGGGCTACACCTTC.